Listed here are 32 T cell receptor beta chains from one sample, sequenced in a study of T cell changes during pregnancy in multiple sclerosis. The data were produced by immunoSEQ multiplex PCR, yet TCRdb's version contains in-frame clones alone and is incomplete. The sample lists about 83,000 clones; 90% to 95% were seen once. Here the sequenced sample was PBMCs, taken in the first trimester of pregnancy. These receptors all stem from a female donor in good health, serving as a control in a pregnancy study. Some clones in this sample may be carry-over from other donors' samples.

This clone was recorded once. V and J are TRBV5-1 and TRBJ2-1, with TRBD2 identical over 12 bases. CDR1 and CDR2 (germline): SGHRS, YFSETQ. J was trimmed by 6 bases and V by 3 bases; bases with no gene match: 10. The CDR3 runs 17 residues. The CDR3 DNA reads TGCGCCAGCAGCTCAAGGACTAGCGGGGCTGTTGGCAATGAGCAGTTCTTC. It codes for CASSSRTSGAVGNEQFF.

The table lists this clone with a few counts. The chain uses TRBV6-5 and TRBJ2-1; D is undetermined. The length of the CDR3 is 16 residues. Germline CDR1 reads MNHEY; CDR2 reads SVGAGI. V lost 0 bases and J 9 bases, leaving 18 bases between the germline ends. In nucleotides, the CDR3 is TGTGCCAGCAGTTACTCGATGGGTATTGGAGACCTTGAGCAGTTCTTC. Its protein is CASSYSMGIGDLEQFF.

In nucleotides, the CDR3 is TGCGCCAGCAGCTTGGCCCAGGGCTCCTACGAGCAGTACTTC. Translated: CASSLAQGSYEQYF. The chain couples TRBV5-1 to TRBJ2-7; weak D call: TRBD1 (5 bases). The ends were cut back, 0 bases at V and 0 bases at J, with 7 bases in the middle. This CDR3 comprises 14 residues. Germline loops: CDR1 SGHRS, CDR2 YFSETQ.

The chain is built from TRBV11-3 and TRBJ2-1; 14 positions match TRBD2. Trimming cost V 4 bases and J 5 bases; bases outside gene matches: 7. Germline values: CDR1 SGHNT, CDR2 YENEEA. The CDR3 has 17 amino acids. The CDR3 region is CASSSRTSGRSHNEQFF. CDR3 nucleotide sequence: TGTGCCAGCAGCTCCCGGACTAGCGGGAGGTCCCACAATGAGCAGTTCTTC.

This clone appeared a single time. The chain joins TRBV10-3 to TRBJ1-1; D call uncertain. The germline V gene has CDR1 ENHRY and CDR2 SYGVKD. The V gene lost 6 bases and the J gene lost 1 base, with 12 bases spanning the gap. CDR3 length: 14 residues. The CDR3 protein is CAIRPTNKNTEAFF. In DNA, the CDR3 is TGTGCCATCAGACCGACAAATAAGAACACTGAAGCTTTCTTT.

About this clone: Relative to the germline gene, one junction end is altered; a read error may explain this. V is TRBV14 and J is TRBJ2-3; 8 positions agree with TRBD2. In germline, CDR1 is SGHDN, CDR2 FVKESK. CDR3 length equals 16 residues. The CDR3 DNA reads as TGTGCCAGCAGCCAAGATCATCGGGGGGGCACGGATACGCAGTATTTT. Translating it yields CASSQDHRGGTDTQYF.

The gene calls are TRBV27 and TRBJ2-5; TRBD2 matches at 7 bases. CDR3 length: 15 amino acids. Germline loops: CDR1 MNHEY, CDR2 SMNVEV (reference sequence). V lost 2 bases and J lost 5; bases outside the gene matches: 8. CDR3 DNA sequence: TGTGCCAGCAGTTTAGGCGGGGGAAGCCTGGAGACCCAGTACTTC. As protein: CASSLGGGSLETQYF.

This rearrangement joins TRBV7-9 to TRBJ2-1; tentatively, D is TRBD1 (6 bases). CDR1 and CDR2 (germline): SEHNR, FQNEAQ (reference sequence). The CDR3 totals 15 residues. V was clipped by 1 base and J by 4 bases, with 11 bases between them. The CDR3 spells CASSLDGTPYNEQFF. The CDR3 region has the DNA TGTGCCAGCAGCTTAGACGGGACACCTTACAATGAGCAGTTCTTC.

This clone was observed once. The rearrangement joins TRBV9 to TRBJ2-7; 7 bases align to TRBD1. The CDR3 covers 14 residues. Germline V gene data show CDR1 as SGDLS and CDR2 as YYNGEE. V dropped 0 bases and J dropped 2; count of bases not matched to a gene: 2. As DNA, the CDR3 is TGTGCCAGCAGCGTAGAAGGACAGGCCTACGAGCAGTACTTC. Translated: CASSVEGQAYEQYF.

V and J are TRBV7-9 and TRBJ1-5; 7 positions match TRBD1. V was pared by 5 bases and J by 6 bases, with 16 bases of the junction left unmatched. This CDR3 region has 17 residues. CDR1 is SEHNR, CDR2 FQNEAQ, per germline (reference sequence). The CDR3 region has the DNA TGTGCCAGCAGCCCATGGACAGGAGGAGGTGTGGTTCAGCCCCAGCATTTT. This translates into CASSPWTGGGVVQPQHF.

The J gene is TRBJ2-1, the V gene TRBV9, with 7 bases identical to TRBD2. V dropped 4 bases and J dropped 8; count of bases not matched to a gene: 9. This CDR3 has 14 amino acids. CDR1 and CDR2 (germline): SGDLS, YYNGEE. The CDR3: CASSYRSRGDEQFF. The CDR3 coding sequence is TGTGCCAGCAGCTACCGGTCACGGGGGGATGAGCAGTTCTTC.

The V and J genes are TRBV6-5 and TRBJ1-1; a possible D gene is TRBD1 (6 bases). Trimming shortened V by 9 bases and J by 4 bases, and 15 bases separated the two germline ends. This CDR3 has 13 residues. Germline V gene sequence: CDR1 MNHEY, CDR2 SVGAGI. The CDR3 DNA reads as TGTGCCAGTAGCGAGGGGGGGGGCACTGAAGCTTTCTTT. Translated: CASSEGGGTEAFF.

The rearrangement uses TRBV11-2 and TRBJ2-3, with unresolved D. V dropped 3 bases and J dropped 7 bases, with 17 bases sitting between them. Looked up from germline, CDR1 is SGHAT and CDR2 is FQNNGV. The CDR3 is made up of 15 amino acids. CDR3 coding DNA: TGTGCCAGCAGCTTGCCGGGTCTGGGTATGAATACGCAGTATTTT. Translation gives CASSLPGLGMNTQYF.

V and J are TRBV5-1 and TRBJ2-2; D is perhaps TRBD2 (7 bases). Germline assignment: CDR1 SGHRS and CDR2 YFSETQ. The CDR3 is 14 residues long. Trimming took 3 bases from V and 7 from J, leaving 13 bases between them. The CDR3: CASSWDTSVGELFF. The CDR3 DNA sequence: TGCGCCAGCAGCTGGGACACTAGCGTCGGGGAGCTGTTTTTT.

The chain uses TRBV4-3 and TRBJ2-3; a weak D match, TRBD2 (6 bases). Deletions cut 1 base from V and 2 bases from J, with 7 bases between. This CDR3 comprises 14 residues. Germline values: CDR1 LGHNA, CDR2 YSLEER. The CDR3 DNA sequence: TGCGCCAGCAGCCAAGGGGACTTCACAGATACGCAGTATTTT. Translating it yields CASSQGDFTDTQYF.

The V gene is TRBV28, the J gene TRBJ1-1; D is unresolved. The germline V gene has CDR1 MDHEN and CDR2 SYDVKM. Trimming cost V 8 bases and J 0 bases, with 7 bases left between them. The CDR3 consists of 12 residues. In DNA form, the CDR3 reads TGTGCCAGCGCCAGATTGAACACTGAAGCTTTCTTT. Amino acids: CASARLNTEAFF. The entire variable domain, with the rest obtained from reference TRBV28 and TRBJ1-1, is as follows: DVKVTQSSRYLVKRTGEKVFLECVQDMDHENMFWYRQDPGLGLRLIYFSYDVKMKEKGDIPEGYSVSREKKERFSLILESASTNQTSMYLCASARLNTEAFFGQGTRLTVV.

The chain joins TRBV7-9 to TRBJ2-7; 7 bases match TRBD2. Germline V gives CDR1 SEHNR, CDR2 FQNEAQ (reference sequence). The CDR3 covers 16 residues. V was pared by 5 bases and J by 4 bases, with 14 bases of the junction left unmatched. CDR3 protein: CASSLYPGGRGYEQYF. In DNA, the CDR3 is TGTGCCAGCAGCCTTTATCCGGGCGGGAGAGGATACGAGCAGTACTTC.

This chain joins TRBV28 and TRBJ2-7; a weak D match, TRBD1 (6 bases). The V gene lost 3 bases and the J gene lost 6 bases, with 6 bases spanning the gap. The CDR3 spans 11 residues. CDR1 is MDHEN and CDR2 is SYDVKM in the germline V gene. For the CDR3, the DNA is TGTGCCAGCAGTTTCAGGGGCGAGCAGTACTTC. Encoded protein: CASSFRGEQYF.

The V call is TRBV4-1, the J call TRBJ2-1; 10 nucleotides align to TRBD2. The V and J ends lost 6 bases and 4 bases, in that order; junction bases with no gene match: 3. The germline V gene has CDR1 MGHRA and CDR2 YSYEKL. The CDR3 spans 14 residues. This CDR3 reads CASRKRGGYNEQFF. The CDR3 DNA follows: TGCGCCAGCAGAAAGCGGGGGGGATACAATGAGCAGTTCTTC.

The chain joins TRBV23-1 to TRBJ2-1; TRBD1 might be the D (6 bases). TRBV23-1 is treated as an ORF (open reading frame) with a function not yet certain. V lost 7 bases to trimming and J lost 2 bases, with 21 bases between them. CDR3 size: 17 residues. This CDR3 reads CASTYTSDRCPYNEQFF. CDR3 coding DNA: TGCGCCAGCACCTATACATCCGACAGGTGCCCCTACAATGAGCAGTTCTTC.

The chain has TRBV30 and TRBJ1-3; tentatively, D is TRBD1 (5 bases). The germline V and J ends were trimmed by 0 bases and 1 base, with 16 bases remaining between them. Germline loops: CDR1 GTSNPN, CDR2 SVGIG (reference sequence). The length of the CDR3 is 17 residues. CDR3 amino acids: CAWSVGGGGASGNTIYF. In DNA, the CDR3 is TGTGCCTGGAGTGTAGGCGGGGGGGGAGCGTCTGGAAACACCATATATTTT.

The chain is built from TRBV2 and TRBJ2-5; 7 bases align to TRBD2. With 2 bases clipped from V and 7 bases from J, the junction kept 16 bases outside the gene matches. The CDR3 is made up of 17 amino acids. Germline CDR1 is SNHLY and CDR2 is FYNNEI. The CDR3 sequence is CASSETRDLGPGGTQYF. DNA for the CDR3: TGTGCCAGCAGTGAAACGCGCGACCTGGGCCCGGGGGGGACCCAGTACTTC.

The chain is built from TRBV27 and TRBJ2-2, with 14 bases aligning to TRBD2. The V gene's germline CDR1 is MNHEY and CDR2 SMNVEV (reference sequence). The CDR3 length is 16 residues. J gave up 7 bases and V 3 bases, and 4 bases lay outside the gene matches. CDR3 nucleotide sequence: TGTGCCAGCAGTTTTCGACTAGCGGGGGGGATCGGGGAGCTGTTTTTT. This sequence encodes CASSFRLAGGIGELFF.

The gene calls are TRBV7-8 and TRBJ2-7, with D tentatively TRBD2 (6 bases). This CDR3 contains 15 residues. V lost 2 bases to trimming and J lost 7 bases, with 18 bases between them. Germline V gene data show CDR1 as SGHVS and CDR2 as FQNEAQ. The CDR3 DNA follows: TGTGCCAGCAGCTTAATGAGCGGGCCCCCGGGAGAGCAGTACTTC. This sequence encodes CASSLMSGPPGEQYF.

The rearrangement links TRBV7-9 to TRBJ2-7, with no clear D. Between the trimmed V and J ends, which lost 1 base and 2 bases, there was a span of 12 bases. Germline assignment: CDR1 SEHNR and CDR2 FQNEAQ (reference sequence). The CDR3 spans 15 residues. The CDR3 loop reads CASSLEELPPYEQYF. The CDR3 region has the DNA TGTGCCAGCAGCTTAGAGGAGTTACCTCCCTACGAGCAGTACTTC.

The rearrangement joins TRBV2 to TRBJ2-1, with D possibly TRBD2 on 5 matching bases. CDR1 is SNHLY and CDR2 is FYNNEI in the germline V gene. V lost 7 bases and J 0 bases, leaving 10 bases between the germline ends. This CDR3 contains 14 residues. CDR3 protein: CASIGVRSYNEQFF. DNA of the CDR3: TGTGCCAGCATCGGGGTTCGCTCCTACAATGAGCAGTTCTTC.

This rearrangement joins TRBV2 to TRBJ2-7, with D perhaps TRBD1 (7 bases). Germline V CDR1 and CDR2: SNHLY, FYNNEI. V was cut by 4 bases and J by 4 bases, with 14 bases left in between. This CDR3 has 14 amino acids. Here the CDR3 DNA reads TGTGCCAGCAGTGTGGAGACAGGGAGGTACGAGCAGTACTTC. It is translated as CASSVETGRYEQYF.

The sample holds a few counts of this clone. The genes are TRBV4-1 and TRBJ1-6, with D perhaps TRBD1 (5 bases). V shed 4 bases and J shed 8 bases, with 15 bases lying between them. Germline CDR1 reads MGHRA; CDR2 reads YSYEKL. CDR3 length: 15 amino acids. CDR3 region: CASSRGRGEDSPLHF. The CDR3 DNA follows: TGCGCCAGCAGCCGCGGGAGGGGCGAGGATTCACCCCTCCACTTT.

The J gene is TRBJ1-3, the V gene TRBV15; 9 nucleotides align to TRBD1. CDR3 length: 15 residues. V dropped 6 bases and J dropped 3; count of bases not matched to a gene: 6. Germline V gene sequence: CDR1 LNHNV, CDR2 YYDKDF (reference sequence). CDR3 sequence reads: CATSPQGANGNTIYF. In DNA form, the CDR3 reads TGTGCCACCAGTCCACAGGGGGCGAATGGAAACACCATATATTTT.

This rearrangement joins TRBV28 to TRBJ2-1; 12 positions agree with TRBD2. Trimming at V came to 5 bases and at J to 3 bases, leaving 5 bases not matched to a gene. Germline values: CDR1 MDHEN, CDR2 SYDVKM. The CDR3 contains 16 residues. Here the CDR3 reads CASSRTSGAYYNEQFF. Here the CDR3 DNA reads TGTGCCAGCAGTCGGACTAGCGGGGCCTACTACAATGAGCAGTTCTTC.

The V and J genes are TRBV11-2 and TRBJ1-2; no firm D call. The CDR3 extends over 13 amino acids. Trimming shortened V by 4 bases and J by 4 bases, and 10 bases separated the two germline ends. CDR1 SGHAT and CDR2 FQNNGV come from the germline V gene. The CDR3 spells CASSSSGSYGYTF. CDR3 DNA: TGTGCCAGCAGCTCGTCGGGGAGCTATGGCTACACCTTC.

V usage is TRBV4-1 and J usage is TRBJ2-7; 10 nucleotides agree with TRBD1. Trimming took 0 bases from V and 4 from J; bases not matched to a gene: 3. The germline gives CDR1 MGHRA, CDR2 YSYEKL. The CDR3 has 15 amino acids. For the CDR3, the DNA is TGCGCCAGCAGCCAAGAGGGGACAGGGGCTTACGAGCAGTACTTC. This gives the protein CASSQEGTGAYEQYF.